The 10 T cell receptor beta chains below were found in one sample sequenced in a study of T cell responses to AZD1222 COVID-19 vaccine (dated by TCRdb to the early 2020s). This specimen's time point label, per the study, means: about 28 days (+/-7) after the second vaccine dose. Libraries were built with the immunoSEQ multiplex PCR assay. The table comes from immuneACCESS by way of TCRdb, which keeps in-frame sequences with V and J called. Part of the clones is missing from these tables; in studies checked, under half for an unresolved V gene and the rest for unknown reasons. Within this sample are around 120,000 clones, with around 93% of them counted one time only. The leading ten clones occupy more than 6% of the sample. Sample: peripheral blood, taken 28 days after the second AZD1222 dose. The receptors shown here come from an adult who received the AZD1222 COVID-19 vaccine.

J is TRBJ1-6 and V is TRBV18, with 8 bases that match TRBD1. Germline V gene data show CDR1 as KGHSH and CDR2 as LQKENI. The V gene end was trimmed by 3 bases and the J gene end by 7 bases; junction bases not matched to a gene: 11. This CDR3 region has 17 residues. The CDR3: CASSPINPGTGNSPLHF. The CDR3 bases are TGTGCCAGCTCACCGATAAACCCCGGGACAGGCAATTCACCCCTCCACTTT.

This chain uses TRBV27 with TRBJ1-3; the match to TRBD1 covers 11 bases. After removal of 6 bases from V and 3 bases from J, the junction contained 4 bases not matched to a gene. CDR1 MNHEY and CDR2 SMNVEV come from the germline V gene (reference sequence). This CDR3 region has 15 residues. The CDR3 is CASSPGQGVGNTIYF. The CDR3 coding sequence is TGTGCCAGCAGCCCGGGACAGGGGGTTGGAAACACCATATATTTT.

V is TRBV5-4 and J is TRBJ2-2; TRBD1 or TRBD2 may be the D gene (6 bases each). Between the trimmed V and J ends, which lost 4 bases and 6 bases, there was a span of 13 bases. CDR1 and CDR2 from the germline V gene are SGHNT and YYREEE (reference sequence). The CDR3 is 14 residues long. CDR3 amino acids: CASSEGEVPGELFF. CDR3 bases: TGTGCCAGCAGCGAGGGGGAGGTGCCCGGGGAGCTGTTTTTT.

Details on this clone: The germline gene is not matched at one end of the junction; a read error may be the cause. The chain carries TRBV5-8 and TRBJ1-1; D uncertain. The CDR3 totals 10 residues. In germline, CDR1 is SGHTS, CDR2 YDEGEE. CDR3 coding DNA: TGTGCCAGCAGCTTTGCGCGGGCTTCCTTT. It codes for CASSFARASF.

The V and J genes are TRBV18 and TRBJ1-2; D call uncertain. V gave up 0 bases and J gave up 4 bases, with 6 bases separating them. In germline, CDR1 is KGHSH, CDR2 LQKENI. This CDR3 contains 13 residues. Here the CDR3 reads CASSPPGFYGYTF. The CDR3, as DNA: TGTGCCAGCTCACCACCGGGGTTCTATGGCTACACCTTC.

This clone turned up a few times. V is TRBV7-9 and J is TRBJ2-7, with a possible D match to TRBD2 (5 bases). Between the trimmed V and J ends, which lost 2 bases and 0 bases, there was a span of 8 bases. Looked up from germline, CDR1 is SEHNR and CDR2 is FQNEAQ (reference sequence). The length of the CDR3 is 14 residues. CDR3 loop: CASSLFEGSYEQYF. In DNA form, the CDR3 reads TGTGCCAGCAGCTTATTTGAGGGCTCCTACGAGCAGTACTTC.

The chain couples TRBV2 to TRBJ1-6; the match to TRBD1 covers 7 bases. This CDR3 spans 13 amino acids. Germline lookup yields CDR1 SNHLY and CDR2 FYNNEI. The trim removed 9 bases at V and 5 bases at J, leaving 4 bases unmatched. This CDR3 is CASKDRNNSPLHF. The DNA of the CDR3 is TGTGCCAGTAAGGACAGGAATAATTCACCCCTCCACTTT.

In this sample, this clone turned up a few times. The chain has TRBV29-1 and TRBJ2-7, with TRBD1 matching 8 bases. This CDR3 comprises 13 residues. J gave up 5 bases and V 2 bases, and 5 bases lay outside the gene matches. Germline V lookup: CDR1 SQVTM, CDR2 ANQGSEA. CDR3 in amino acids: CSVESTDRDEQYF. The CDR3 DNA reads TGCAGCGTTGAAAGTACGGACAGGGACGAGCAGTACTTC.

A single count supports this clone. The chain couples TRBV7-2 to TRBJ1-1; D gene uncertain. The ends were cut back, 1 base at V and 0 bases at J, with 3 bases in the middle. The germline V gene has CDR1 SGHTA and CDR2 FQGNSA. CDR3 length equals 13 residues. The CDR3 protein is CASSLGMNTEAFF. The CDR3 nucleotides read TGTGCCAGCAGCTTAGGGATGAACACTGAAGCTTTCTTT.

V usage is TRBV4-1 and J usage is TRBJ2-5, with 10 bases identical to TRBD2. CDR3 length: 19 amino acids. J was trimmed by 2 bases and V by 4 bases; bases with no gene match: 16. Per germline, CDR1 MGHRA and CDR2 YSYEKL. DNA for the CDR3: TGCGCCAGCAGCCTCACCGGGGCAGTCTCTAGCGGGAGACAAGAGACCCAGTACTTC. This codes for CASSLTGAVSSGRQETQYF.